This section outlines one T cell receptor (beta chain) sequence together with its context. This clone has just one count. It has no known antigen specificity. It has no much larger one-base neighbor in the sample; base qualities were not kept. Five hundred nanograms of biopsy DNA per sample were submitted for commercial TCRB immunosequencing. A two-step, amplification bias-controlled multiplex PCR was used by Adaptive Biotechnology to amplify CDR3 regions from genomic DNA. Primers for every V and J gene segment were used in the first PCR, and barcodes and Illumina adapters were added in the second PCR. CDR3 libraries were sequenced on an Illumina instrument. In the authors' own workflow: Vendor-provided pipelines were combined with custom analysis of raw data in R/Bioconductor under R version 3.3.0. Clonality, ranging from 0 to 1, was calculated as the inverse of the normalised Shannon entropy of all productive clones. High-frequency clones were defined as the share of the repertoire occupied by the top 100 clones, with only clones passing a 95% confidence test being retained. Repertoire diversity was measured with the Simpson index, and overlap between samples was measured with the Morisita-Horn index. TCRdb stores this immuneACCESS table with in-frame sequences only. Part of the clones is absent; in the studies checked, under half of the shortfall reflects unresolved V genes, and no reason is known for the rest. The V and J calls and clone size were taken over from that table, and D and trimming were inferred from the DNA. Here the sample has tens of thousands of clones; around 80% occur a single time. The top ten hold 4.5% to 6% of the sample.

The record originates from a study of T cell repertoires in ileal Crohn's disease (dated by TCRdb to between 2018 and 2021). As for the study more broadly: Median disease duration was roughly eight years, and around 35% of patients were identified as active smokers at the time of surgery. The TCR repertoire was analysed in approximately 61 patients with Crohn's disease drawn from a prospective multicentre cohort. All patients had surgery for a complication: stricturing disease in about 60% and penetrating disease in about 40%. The study sequenced approximately 150 mucosal samples from more than 50 patients, taken at several locations on the surgical specimen and at postoperative endoscopy. A Rutgeerts score above i0 was used to define endoscopic postoperative recurrence. Roughly half of the patients were given postoperative therapy, with ten to eleven receiving thiopurines and roughly 20 receiving anti-TNF agents. Running in parallel with the study was a multicentre cohort set up to find predictors of early endoscopic recurrence following ileocolonic resection.

Study-wide findings and limitations: Higher percentages of high-frequency clones at the time of surgery were linked to endoscopic recurrence, and every patient with clonality above 26.8% (18/57) had recurrence. A significantly higher proportion of clonal expansions was observed in active smokers at surgery than in non-smokers (25.9% vs 17.9%, p=0.02). Only a subgroup of patients, of unstated size, had mucosal CD4 and CD8 T cells sorted and sequenced. More high-frequency clones were carried by sorted CD8 T cells than by CD4 T cells, suggesting that mucosal expansions were mainly CD8.

According to the germline V gene, CDR1 reads SGHDT and CDR2 reads YYEEEE. Trimming takes 4 bases from V and 5 bases from J, and the germline ends sit 9 bases apart. From the cysteine through the phenylalanine, the CDR3 covers 12 amino acids. Left in the record is the CDR3 DNA by itself, 36 bases read in frame from the first base. To be eligible, patients had to be adults with ileal or ileocolonic Crohn's disease and an indication for ileocolonic resection. Whole ileal mucosal biopsies were kept frozen at -80 degrees C prior to DNA extraction. Genomic DNA was extracted from frozen whole biopsies with a TRizol-based method and quantified on a NanoDrop 2000 spectrophotometer.

The chain is encoded by TRBV5-6 joined to TRBJ1-2; a confident D gene designation cannot be given. What was sequenced was ileal tissue. The receptor comes from an adult with Crohn's disease. The CDR3 loop reads CASSNGWYGYTF. The nucleotides are TGTGCCAGCAGCAATGGCTGGTATGGCTACACCTTC.